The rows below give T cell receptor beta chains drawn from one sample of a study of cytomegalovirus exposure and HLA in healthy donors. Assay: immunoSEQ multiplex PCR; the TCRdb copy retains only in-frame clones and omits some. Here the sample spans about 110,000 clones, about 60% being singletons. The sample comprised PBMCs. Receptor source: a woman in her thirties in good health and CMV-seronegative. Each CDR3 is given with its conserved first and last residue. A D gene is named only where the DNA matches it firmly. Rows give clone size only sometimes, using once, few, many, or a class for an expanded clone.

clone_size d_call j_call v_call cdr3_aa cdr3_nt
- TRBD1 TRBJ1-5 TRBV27 CASSQTGGINQPQHF TGTGCCAGCAGTCAAACAGGGGGCATCAATCAGCCCCAGCATTTT
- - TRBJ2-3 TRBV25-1 CASSAWVKSAETDTQYF TGTGCCAGCAGTGCATGGGTTAAGAGCGCCGAAACAGATACGCAGTATTTT
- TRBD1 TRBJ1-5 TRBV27 CASSWTGGNQPQHF TGTGCCAGCAGTTGGACAGGGGGCAATCAGCCCCAGCATTTT
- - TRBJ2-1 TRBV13 CASSLGFVEGGLNEQFF TGTGCCAGCAGCTTAGGCTTCGTGGAGGGGGGGTTGAATGAGCAGTTCTTC
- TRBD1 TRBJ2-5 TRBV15 CATSRNRGPETQYF TGTGCCACCAGCAGAAACAGGGGGCCGGAGACCCAGTACTTC
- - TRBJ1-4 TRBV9 CASSVGGRNEKLFF TGTGCCAGCAGCGTAGGGGGGCGGAATGAAAAACTGTTTTTT
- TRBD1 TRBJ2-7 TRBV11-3 CASSHDRGYEQYF TGTGCCAGCAGCCACGACAGGGGCTACGAGCAGTACTTC
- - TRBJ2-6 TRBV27 CASSFDGSGANVLTF TGTGCCAGCAGTTTTGACGGGAGTGGGGCCAACGTCCTGACTTTC
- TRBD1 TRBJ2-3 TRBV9 CASSKGQGSTDTQYF TGTGCCAGCAGCAAAGGACAGGGTTCGACAGATACGCAGTATTTT
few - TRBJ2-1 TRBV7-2 CASSPRLPPLSYNEQFF TGTGCCAGCAGCCCCAGACTTCCCCCTTTGTCCTACAATGAGCAGTTCTTC
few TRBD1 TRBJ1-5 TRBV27 CASRVQGNNQPQHF TGTGCCAGCAGGGTACAGGGGAATAATCAGCCCCAGCATTTT
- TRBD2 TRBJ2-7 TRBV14 CASSQAGTSRAYEQYF TGTGCCAGCAGCCAAGCCGGGACTAGCCGCGCCTACGAGCAGTACTTC
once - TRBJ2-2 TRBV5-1 CASSWDFTGELFF TGCGCCAGCAGCTGGGACTTCACCGGGGAGCTGTTTTTT
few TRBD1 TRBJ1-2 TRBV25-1 CASSELDRGGYTF TGTGCCAGCAGTGAACTGGACAGGGGCGGCTACACCTTC
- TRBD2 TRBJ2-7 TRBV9 CASSVAPGTSGYEQYF TGTGCCAGCAGCGTAGCTCCGGGGACTAGCGGTTACGAGCAGTACTTC
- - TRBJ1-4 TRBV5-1 CASSLGVRGEKLFF TGCGCCAGCAGCTTGGGGGTAAGAGGTGAAAAACTGTTTTTT
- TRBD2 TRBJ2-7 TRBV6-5 CASSKLAGEQYF TGTGCCAGCAGCAAACTAGCGGGTGAGCAGTACTTC
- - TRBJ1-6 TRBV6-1 CASSETGNSPLHF TGTGCCAGCAGTGAAACGGGAAATTCACCCCTCCACTTT
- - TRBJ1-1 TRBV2 CASRTNRNTEAFF TGTGCCAGCAGAACGAACAGGAACACTGAAGCTTTCTTT
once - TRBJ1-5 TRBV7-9 CASSFGQSSNQPQHF TGTGCCAGCAGCTTTGGACAGAGTAGCAATCAGCCCCAGCATTTT
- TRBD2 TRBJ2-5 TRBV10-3 CAISYSSGSQETQYF TGTGCCATCAGTTATTCTAGCGGGTCCCAAGAGACCCAGTACTTC
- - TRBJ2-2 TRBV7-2 CASITGSGTGELFF TGTGCCAGTATTACAGGGTCAGGAACCGGGGAGCTGTTTTTT
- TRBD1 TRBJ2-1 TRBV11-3 CASSAGQGSDEQFF TGTGCCAGCAGCGCCGGACAGGGTTCGGATGAGCAGTTCTTC
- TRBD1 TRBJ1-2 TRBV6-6 CASSDAGTGDSYTF TGTGCCAGCAGTGACGCCGGGACAGGGGATAGCTACACCTTC
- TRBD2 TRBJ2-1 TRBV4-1 CASSQVTSGSSGEQFF TGCGCCAGCAGCCAAGTAACTAGCGGGAGTTCGGGAGAGCAGTTCTTC
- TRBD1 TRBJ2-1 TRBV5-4 CASSVTGVNEQFF TGTGCCAGCAGCGTGACAGGGGTCAATGAGCAGTTCTTC
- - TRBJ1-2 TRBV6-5 CASIPTVNYGYTF TGTGCCAGCATTCCCACGGTTAACTATGGCTACACCTTC
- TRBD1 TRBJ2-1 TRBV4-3 CASKGTGGSEQFF TGCGCCAGCAAAGGGACAGGGGGCAGTGAGCAGTTCTTC
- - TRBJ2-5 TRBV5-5 CASSLFSGADIETQYF TGTGCCAGCAGCTTATTTTCTGGGGCCGACATCGAGACCCAGTACTTC
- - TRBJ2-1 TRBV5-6 CASSLGSGSVNEQFF TGTGCCAGCAGCTTGGGGTCAGGGTCGGTAAATGAGCAGTTCTTC
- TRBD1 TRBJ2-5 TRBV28 CASSRTGLRETQYF TGTGCCAGCAGTCGGACAGGCCTACGAGAGACCCAGTACTTC
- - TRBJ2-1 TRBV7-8 CASSHSGNEQFF TGTGCCAGCAGCCATAGCGGAAATGAGCAGTTCTTC
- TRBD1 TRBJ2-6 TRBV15 CATSSDRGSGANVLTF TGTGCCACCAGCAGTGACAGGGGCTCTGGGGCCAACGTCCTGACTTTC
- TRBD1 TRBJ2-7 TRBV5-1 CASSLGDRAYEQYF TGCGCCAGCAGCTTGGGAGACAGGGCCTACGAGCAGTACTTC
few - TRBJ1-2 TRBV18 CASSPPANYGYTF TGTGCCAGCTCACCACCGGCAAACTATGGCTACACCTTC
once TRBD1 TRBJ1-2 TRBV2 CASSLLTGSNYGYTF TGTGCCAGCAGTTTATTGACAGGGTCTAACTATGGCTACACCTTC
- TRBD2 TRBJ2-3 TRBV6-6 CAVCAGGRATDTQYF TGTGCCGTATGCGCCGGAGGGAGGGCCACAGATACGCAGTATTTT
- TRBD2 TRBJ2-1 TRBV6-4 CASSEQLAGSEQFF TGTGCCAGCAGTGAACAACTAGCGGGATCTGAGCAGTTCTTC
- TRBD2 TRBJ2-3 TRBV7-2 CASSTVAGWGDTQYF TGTGCCAGCAGCACCGTAGCGGGCTGGGGAGATACGCAGTATTTT
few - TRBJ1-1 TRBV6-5 CASSRSLNAEAFF TGTGCCAGCAGTAGGAGTTTGAACGCTGAAGCTTTCTTT
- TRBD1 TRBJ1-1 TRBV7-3 CASSKTGPNTEAFF TGTGCCAGCAGCAAGACAGGGCCCAACACTGAAGCTTTCTTT
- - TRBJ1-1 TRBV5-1 CASSLEAALTEAFF TGCGCCAGCAGCTTGGAGGCGGCCCTCACTGAAGCTTTCTTT
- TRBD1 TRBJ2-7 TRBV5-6 CASSTDRVGEQYF TGTGCCAGCAGCACGGACAGGGTTGGCGAGCAGTACTTC
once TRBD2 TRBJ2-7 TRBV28 CASSPGLAGGQEQYF TGTGCCAGCAGTCCAGGACTAGCGGGAGGTCAAGAGCAGTACTTC
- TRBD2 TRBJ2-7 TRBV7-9 CASSLYYIELAGAGYEQYF TGTGCCAGCAGCTTATACTACATCGAACTAGCGGGAGCCGGCTACGAGCAGTACTTC